Given below is one TCR beta chain in context. These data are taken from a study of blood T cell repertoires in COVID-19. Overall study context: PBMCs, B-cell-depleted T cells, or T cells provided the cDNA or gDNA that made up the material.

This CDR3 spans 15 amino acids. V shed 1 base and J 2 bases; nucleotides not matched to a gene: 4. Germline CDR1 reads SGHRS; CDR2 reads YFSETQ. Generated by immunoSEQ multiplex PCR, the TCRdb table keeps only in-frame clones and is missing some. The sample has some 330,000 clones; 80% to 90% are singletons. The sequencing sample was made of PBMCs or T cells enriched from blood (not recorded which). The origin of this receptor is a young man who had recovered from COVID-19. The rearrangement uses TRBV5-1 and TRBJ2-7; 9 nucleotides match TRBD2. The CDR3 reads CASSLRAGGTYEQYF. DNA for the CDR3: TGCGCCAGCAGCTTGCGAGCGGGGGGAACCTACGAGCAGTACTTC.